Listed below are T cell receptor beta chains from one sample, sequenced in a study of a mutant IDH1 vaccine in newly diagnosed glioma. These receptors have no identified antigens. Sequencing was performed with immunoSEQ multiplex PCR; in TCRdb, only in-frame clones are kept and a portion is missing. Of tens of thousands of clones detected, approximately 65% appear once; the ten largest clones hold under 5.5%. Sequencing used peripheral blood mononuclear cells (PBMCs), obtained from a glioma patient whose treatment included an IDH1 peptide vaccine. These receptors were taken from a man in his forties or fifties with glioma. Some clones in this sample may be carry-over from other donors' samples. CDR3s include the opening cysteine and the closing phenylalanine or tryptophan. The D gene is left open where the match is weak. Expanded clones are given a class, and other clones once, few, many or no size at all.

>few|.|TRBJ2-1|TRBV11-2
TGTGCCAGCAGCGAGACCAGGAGCTCCTACAATGAGCAGTTCTTC
CASSETRSSYNEQFF
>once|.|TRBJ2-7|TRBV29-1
TGCAGCGTTGTTGGGGGGCCGTCCGTAGGCTCCGACGAGCAGTACTTC
CSVVGGPSVGSDEQYF
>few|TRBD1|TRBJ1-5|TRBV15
TGTGCCACCAGCAGAGTGACAGGGGTTGACAATCAGCCCCAGCATTTT
CATSRVTGVDNQPQHF
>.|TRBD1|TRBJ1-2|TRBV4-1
TGCGCCAGCAGCCAAGAAGAGGACAGGGGATTGACATCCTATGGCTACACCTTC
CASSQEEDRGLTSYGYTF
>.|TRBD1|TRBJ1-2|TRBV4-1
TGCGCCAGCAGCCAAGATCCTACTCAGGGGGCGCGGTATGGCTACACCTTC
CASSQDPTQGARYGYTF
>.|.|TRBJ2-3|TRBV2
TGTGCCAGCAGCCTACTTCAGGCCCCTAGCACAGATACGCAGTATTTT
CASSLLQAPSTDTQYF
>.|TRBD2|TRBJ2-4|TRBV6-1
TGTGCCAGCAGTGAAGTGGGGGGGTGGTGCTTC
CASSEVGGWCF
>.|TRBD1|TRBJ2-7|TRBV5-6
TGTGCCAGCAGCCAAACAGGGGCCGACTACGAGCAGTACTTC
CASSQTGADYEQYF
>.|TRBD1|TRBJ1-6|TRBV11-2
TGTGCCAGCAGCCAAGGGACAGGGAGCTCACCCCTCCACTTT
CASSQGTGSSPLHF
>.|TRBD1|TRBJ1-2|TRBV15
TGTGCCACCAGCAGAAGGGACAGGAGTAACTATGGCTACACCTTC
CATSRRDRSNYGYTF
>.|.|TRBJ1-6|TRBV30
TGTGCCTGGAGTCCCGGGCCAAATTCACCCCTCCACTTT
CAWSPGPNSPLHF
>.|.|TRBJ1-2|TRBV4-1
TGCGCCAGCAGCCCAATCGTCGGGGTCCAGACTAACTATGGCTACACCTTC
CASSPIVGVQTNYGYTF
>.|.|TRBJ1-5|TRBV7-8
TGTGCCAGCAGCCTAAGTGAGGGGATCAATCAGCCCCAGCATTTT
CASSLSEGINQPQHF
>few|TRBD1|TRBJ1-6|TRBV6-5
TGTGCCAGCAGTTCTACGACAGGGGTCGGTTCACCCCTCCACTTT
CASSSTTGVGSPLHF
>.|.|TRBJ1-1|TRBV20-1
TGCAGTAAGGCAGACACCACTGAAGCTTTCTTT
CSKADTTEAFF
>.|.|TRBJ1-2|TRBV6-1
TGTGCCAGCAGTGATCCTGACAGTAGCTATGGCTACACCTTC
CASSDPDSSYGYTF
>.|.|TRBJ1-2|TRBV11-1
TGTGCCAGCAGCCCGGTGGGTAGTGGAGGCTACACCTTC
CASSPVGSGGYTF
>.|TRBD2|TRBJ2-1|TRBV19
TGTGCCACCCAGACTAGCGGGGGGGTCGGTGAGCAGTTCTTC
CATQTSGGVGEQFF
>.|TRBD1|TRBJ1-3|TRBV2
TGTGCCAGCATGGGACAGGGGATTCCTGGAAACACCATATATTTT
CASMGQGIPGNTIYF
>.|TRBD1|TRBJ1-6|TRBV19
TGTGCCAGTAGGAACACAGGGGGCAGTAATTCACCCCTCCACTTT
CASRNTGGSNSPLHF
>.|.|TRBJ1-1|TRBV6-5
TGTGCCAGCAGTTACGGGGCGGGTTTAGGGGTGGCTTTCTTT
CASSYGAGLGVAFF
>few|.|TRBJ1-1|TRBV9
TGTGCCAGCAGCGTAGGTGGAGGGTCCGGCACTGAAGCTTTCTTT
CASSVGGGSGTEAFF
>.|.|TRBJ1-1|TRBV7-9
TGTGCCAGCAGCCTAGACCCCGGCGGACCGAACACTGAAGCTTTCTTT
CASSLDPGGPNTEAFF
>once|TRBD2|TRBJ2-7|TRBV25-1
TGTGCCAGCAGCGGAAGGACTAGCGGGGGGGCCAAGGACTTC
CASSGRTSGGAKDF
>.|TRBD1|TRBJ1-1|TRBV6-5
TGTGCCAGCAACCCGCCAACAGGGGTGAACACTGAAGCTTTCTTT
CASNPPTGVNTEAFF
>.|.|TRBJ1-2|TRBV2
TGTGCCAGGCTAGGGGCAGTGAGTAATGGCTACACCTTC
CARLGAVSNGYTF
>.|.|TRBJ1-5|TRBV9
TGTGCCCAGCAGACGCGTAGGGACGATAACGATAGCAATCAGCCCCAGCATTTT
CAQQTRRDDNDSNQPQHF
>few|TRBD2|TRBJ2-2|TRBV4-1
TGCGCCAGCAGGCCCGGGGGGGGCACGAACACCGGGGAGCTGTTTTTT
CASRPGGGTNTGELFF
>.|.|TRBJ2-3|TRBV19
TGTGCCAGTTCGGCTAGCACAGATACGCAGTATTTT
CASSASTDTQYF
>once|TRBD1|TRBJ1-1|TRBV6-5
TGTGCCAGCAGTTACGACAGGGGGGGAACTGAAGCTTTCTTT
CASSYDRGGTEAFF
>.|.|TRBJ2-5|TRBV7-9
TGTGCCAGCAGCCCAAGGGGGTCCCAAGAGACCCAGTACTTC
CASSPRGSQETQYF
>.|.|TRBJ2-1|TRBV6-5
TGTGCCAGCAGTTACTCAGGCAGGGTCAATGAGCAGTTCTTC
CASSYSGRVNEQFF
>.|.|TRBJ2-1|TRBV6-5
TGTGCCAGCAGTTCCCGGTCGGGGTTCAATGAGCAGTTCTTC
CASSSRSGFNEQFF
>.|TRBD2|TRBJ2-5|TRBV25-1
TGTGCCAGCAGTGACGTTGGGGCTAGCGGGGGGGCGCGGGAGACCCAGTACTTC
CASSDVGASGGARETQYF
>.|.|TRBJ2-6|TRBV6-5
TGTGCCAGCAGTTACTCGTTGGCCTCTGGGGCCAACGTCCTGACTTTC
CASSYSLASGANVLTF
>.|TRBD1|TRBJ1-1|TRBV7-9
TGTGCCAGCAGATTACTACAGGGGGAGAGTACTTTCTTT
CASRLLQGESTFF
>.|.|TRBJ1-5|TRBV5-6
TGTGCCAGCAGCATGGCCGGTTCGGGTAATCAGCCCCAGCATTTT
CASSMAGSGNQPQHF
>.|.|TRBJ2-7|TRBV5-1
TGCGCCAGCAGCGGTGGGGGGCCCATCACCTACGAGCAGTACTTC
CASSGGGPITYEQYF
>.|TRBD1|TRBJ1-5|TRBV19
TGTGCCAGTAGTATAGTTTCGACAGGGGGCGACAATCAGCCCCAGCATTTT
CASSIVSTGGDNQPQHF